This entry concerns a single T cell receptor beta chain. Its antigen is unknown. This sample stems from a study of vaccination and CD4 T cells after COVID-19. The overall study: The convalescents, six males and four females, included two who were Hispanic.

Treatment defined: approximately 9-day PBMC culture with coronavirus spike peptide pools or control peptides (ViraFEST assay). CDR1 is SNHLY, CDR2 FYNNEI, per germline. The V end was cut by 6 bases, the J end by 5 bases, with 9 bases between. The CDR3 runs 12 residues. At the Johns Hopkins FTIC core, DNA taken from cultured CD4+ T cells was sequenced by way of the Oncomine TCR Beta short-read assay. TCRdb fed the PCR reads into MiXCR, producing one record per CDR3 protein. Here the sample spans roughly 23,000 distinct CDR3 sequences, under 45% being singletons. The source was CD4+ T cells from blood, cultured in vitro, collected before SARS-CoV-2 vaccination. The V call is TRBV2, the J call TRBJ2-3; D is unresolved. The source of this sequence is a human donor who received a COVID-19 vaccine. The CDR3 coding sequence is TGTGCCAGCAGGCCCGAGTTAGATACGCAGTATTTT. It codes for CASRPELDTQYF.